This paragraph reports one TCR beta chain. Its cognate antigen is unknown. This sample is drawn from a study of T cells in localized non-small cell lung cancer. Overall study findings and caveats: Adjacent uninvolved lung had the highest clonality, suggesting focused antigen responses. The study sequenced only one region of the tumor. As a result, intratumor heterogeneity could not be excluded and remains possible. Longer survival (overall) was linked to higher T cell density in blood. Out of the top 100 tumor clones, a median approximately 57 were seen in adjacent lung.

Only in-frame clones appear in the TCRdb table, and some are missing; sequencing was by immunoSEQ multiplex PCR. Of tens of thousands of clones in the sample, around 85% were seen once. The V and J ends lost 4 bases and 10 bases respectively, with 10 bases between them. The CDR3 extends over 11 amino acids. Germline assignment: CDR1 MDHEN and CDR2 SYDVKM. The TCR sequence derives from a male donor aged 60 or older with stage III squamous cell lung carcinoma. This sample comprised peripheral blood, obtained before any cancer treatment. V usage is TRBV28 and J usage is TRBJ1-2; D perhaps matches TRBD1 (6 bases). As DNA, the CDR3 is TGTGCCAGCAGTTCGATGGGGGCCTACACCTTC. It codes for CASSSMGAYTF.